A single sample is the source of the 10 T cell receptor beta chains below, sequenced in a study of T cells in narcolepsy. Assay: immunoSEQ multiplex PCR; the TCRdb copy retains only in-frame clones and omits some. The sample has about 30,000 clones, about 85% seen once. Sequenced: CD45RA- memory CD4+ T cells from PBMCs. The receptors here all came from a human donor with narcolepsy.

A few counts support this clone. This chain connects TRBV14 to TRBJ2-3; TRBD2 might be the D (6 bases). Germline V lookup: CDR1 SGHDN, CDR2 FVKESK. Trimming took 4 bases from V and 2 from J, leaving 25 bases between them. The CDR3 runs 19 residues. The chain's CDR3 is CASSPYRWFGGDNTDTQYF. The CDR3 DNA is TGTGCCAGCAGCCCCTATAGGTGGTTTGGCGGGGATAACACAGATACGCAGTATTTT.

Points on this clone: The sample carries other DNA sequences with the same CDR3. This chain links TRBV9 with TRBJ1-4; D perhaps matches TRBD1 (6 bases). Trimming took 3 bases from V and 8 from J, leaving 17 bases between them. This CDR3 spans 15 amino acids. CDR1 is SGDLS and CDR2 is YYNGEE in the germline V gene. The CDR3 nucleotides read TGTGCCAGCAGCGCCGGGAGGACAGCGGGGGAAAAACTGTTTTTT. Translated: CASSAGRTAGEKLFF.

The chain couples TRBV5-6 to TRBJ1-4, with unresolved D. CDR1 and CDR2 (germline): SGHDT, YYEEEE. Trimming took 3 bases from V and 7 from J, leaving 13 bases between them. The CDR3 loop spans 14 amino acids. In nucleotides, the CDR3 is TGTGCCAGCAGCTCGACGGTGACGAGTGAAAAACTGTTTTTT. It translates to CASSSTVTSEKLFF.

This chain uses TRBV19 with TRBJ2-3, with D perhaps TRBD1 or TRBD2 (5 bases each). Germline CDR1 and CDR2: LNHDA and SQIVND (reference sequence). The CDR3 has 14 amino acids. The V end lost 6 bases, the J end lost 4 bases, and 14 bases lay between the germline ends. CDR3 bases: TGTGCCAGTAGCGGGACCTGGGGATCAGATACGCAGTATTTT. It yields the protein CASSGTWGSDTQYF. Looking up the rest from reference TRBV19 and TRBJ2-3 gives the full variable domain: DGGITQSPKYLFRKEGQNVTLSCEQNLNHDAMYWYRQDPGQGLRLIYYSQIVNDFQKGDIAEGYSVSREKKESFPLTVTSAQKNPTAFYLCASSGTWGSDTQYFGPGTRLTVL.

A few counts support this clone. The chain recombines TRBV10-3 with TRBJ2-7; D is ambiguous. Germline assignment: CDR1 ENHRY and CDR2 SYGVKD. The CDR3 spans 13 residues. V lost 2 bases and J lost 3, with 8 bases in between. The CDR3 sequence: CAISEVGNYEQYF. The CDR3 DNA follows: TGTGCCATCAGTGAGGTCGGAAACTACGAGCAGTACTTC.

This CDR3 is CASSYLGGYEQYF. The CDR3 DNA sequence: TGTGCCAGCAGTTACCTGGGGGGTTACGAGCAGTACTTC. This chain links TRBV6-5 with TRBJ2-7; a weak D match, TRBD2 (6 bases). Trimming removed 2 bases from V and 4 bases from J, with 9 bases in between. This CDR3 has 13 amino acids. Germline loops: CDR1 MNHEY, CDR2 SVGAGI.

For the CDR3, the DNA is TGTGCCAGTAGATCGGGGACTAGCGGGACATACAATGAGCAGTTCTTC. Amino acids: CASRSGTSGTYNEQFF. V gene TRBV19 combines with J gene TRBJ2-1; TRBD2 aligns across 13 bases. V trimming: 6 bases; J trimming: 4 bases; junction bases outside the gene matches: 6. CDR1 is LNHDA, CDR2 SQIVND, per germline (reference sequence). The CDR3 consists of 16 residues.

The chain uses TRBV14 and TRBJ2-2, with TRBD2 matching 9 bases. The V gene's germline CDR1 is SGHDN and CDR2 FVKESK. CDR3 size: 19 residues. The V segment lost 1 base and the J segment 1 base; nucleotides outside the gene matches: 10. The CDR3 DNA is TGTGCCAGCAGCCAAGCTTTTCCTAGCGGGATAGGGAACACCGGGGAGCTGTTTTTT. Encoded protein: CASSQAFPSGIGNTGELFF.

The chain employs TRBV5-1 and TRBJ2-2; D uncertain. The CDR3 covers 14 residues. Germline loops: CDR1 SGHRS, CDR2 YFSETQ. V lost 6 bases to trimming and J lost 2 bases, with 11 bases between them. The DNA of the CDR3 is TGCGCCAGCACACCGAGTTCAAACACCGGGGAGCTGTTTTTT. Amino acid sequence: CASTPSSNTGELFF.

The genes are TRBV5-1 and TRBJ1-6, with 9 bases lining up with TRBD1. Trimming cost V 4 bases and J 10 bases; bases outside gene matches: 12. Germline values: CDR1 SGHRS, CDR2 YFSETQ. The CDR3 is made up of 16 amino acids. The CDR3 DNA follows: TGCGCCAGCAGCCTTGGGGCCGGGACAGGGCTCTCACCCCTCCACTTT. Protein product: CASSLGAGTGLSPLHF.